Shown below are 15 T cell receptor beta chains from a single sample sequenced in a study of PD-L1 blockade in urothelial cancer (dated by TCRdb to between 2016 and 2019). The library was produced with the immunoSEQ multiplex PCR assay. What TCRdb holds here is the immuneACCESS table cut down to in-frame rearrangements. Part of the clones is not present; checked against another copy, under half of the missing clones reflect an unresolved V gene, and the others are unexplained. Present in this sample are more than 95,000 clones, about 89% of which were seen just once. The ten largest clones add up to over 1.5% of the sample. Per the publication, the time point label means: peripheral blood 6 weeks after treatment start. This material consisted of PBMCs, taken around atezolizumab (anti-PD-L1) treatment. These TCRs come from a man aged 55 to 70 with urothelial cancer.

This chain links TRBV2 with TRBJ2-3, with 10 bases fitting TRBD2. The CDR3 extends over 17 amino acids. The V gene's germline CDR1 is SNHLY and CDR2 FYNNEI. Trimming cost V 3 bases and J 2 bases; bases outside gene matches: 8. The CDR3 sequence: CASSEPASGRTTDTQYF. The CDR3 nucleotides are TGTGCCAGCAGTGAGCCGGCTAGCGGGAGAACCACAGATACGCAGTATTTT.

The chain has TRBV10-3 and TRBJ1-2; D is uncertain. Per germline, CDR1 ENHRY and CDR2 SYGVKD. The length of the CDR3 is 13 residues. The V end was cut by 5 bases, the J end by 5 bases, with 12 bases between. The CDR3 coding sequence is TGTGCCATCAGTACAGACCCGATATATGGCTACACCTTC. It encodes CAISTDPIYGYTF.

For the CDR3, the DNA is TGTGCCAGCACTACTAGCGGGACCTCCTACGAGCAGTACTTC. Protein sequence: CASTTSGTSYEQYF. The chain joins TRBV6-1 to TRBJ2-7, with 10 bases matching TRBD2. The CDR3 consists of 14 residues. Germline V lookup: CDR1 MNHNS, CDR2 SASEGT. V gave up 7 bases and J gave up 0 bases; unmatched junction bases: 3.

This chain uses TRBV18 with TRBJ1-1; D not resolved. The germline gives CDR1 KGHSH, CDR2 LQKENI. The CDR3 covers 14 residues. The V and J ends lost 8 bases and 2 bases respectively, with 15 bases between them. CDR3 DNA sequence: TGTGCCAGCACGCGCCAGGCGATAAACACTGAAGCTTTCTTT. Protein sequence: CASTRQAINTEAFF.

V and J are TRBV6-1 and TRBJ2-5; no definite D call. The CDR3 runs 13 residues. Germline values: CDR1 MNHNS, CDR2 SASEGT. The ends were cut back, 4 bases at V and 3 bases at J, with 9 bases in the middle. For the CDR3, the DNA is TGTGCCAGCAGTGCAACAGTAGAAGAGACCCAGTACTTC. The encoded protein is CASSATVEETQYF.

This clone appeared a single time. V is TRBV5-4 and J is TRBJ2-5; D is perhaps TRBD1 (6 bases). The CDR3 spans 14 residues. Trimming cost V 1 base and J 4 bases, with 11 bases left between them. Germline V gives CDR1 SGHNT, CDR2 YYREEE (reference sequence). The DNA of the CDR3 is TGTGCCAGCAGCTTGAAAAGGGGGAGAGAGACCCAGTACTTC. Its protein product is CASSLKRGRETQYF.

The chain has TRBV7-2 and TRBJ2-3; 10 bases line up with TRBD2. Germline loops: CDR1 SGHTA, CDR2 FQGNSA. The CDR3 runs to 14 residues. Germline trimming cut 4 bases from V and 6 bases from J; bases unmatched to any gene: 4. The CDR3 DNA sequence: TGTGCCAGCAGCTCAGAGCGGGGGGGGGATACGCAGTATTTT. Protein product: CASSSERGGDTQYF.

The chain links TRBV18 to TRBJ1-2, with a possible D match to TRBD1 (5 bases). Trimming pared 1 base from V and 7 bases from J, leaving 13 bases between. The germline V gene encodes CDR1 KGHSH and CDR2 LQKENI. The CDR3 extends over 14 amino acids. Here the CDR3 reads CASSPRGEISGYTF. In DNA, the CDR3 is TGTGCCAGCTCACCACGGGGCGAAATAAGTGGCTACACCTTC.

The CDR3 coding sequence is TGCAGCGCTACCGGGACAGCAAACCGGGCCCAGTACTTC. Protein sequence: CSATGTANRAQYF. J is TRBJ2-5 and V is TRBV29-1; 7 nucleotides match TRBD1. CDR1 is SQVTM, CDR2 ANQGSEA, per germline. The CDR3 extends over 13 amino acids. Losses at the gene ends were 7 bases for V and 9 bases for J; bases not matched to a gene: 14.

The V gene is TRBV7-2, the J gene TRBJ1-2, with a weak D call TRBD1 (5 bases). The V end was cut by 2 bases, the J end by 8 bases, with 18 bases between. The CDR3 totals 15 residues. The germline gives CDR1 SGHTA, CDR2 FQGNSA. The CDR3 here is CASSLTGGYSGGYTF. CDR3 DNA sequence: TGTGCCAGCAGCTTAACGGGGGGTTATAGTGGGGGCTACACCTTC.

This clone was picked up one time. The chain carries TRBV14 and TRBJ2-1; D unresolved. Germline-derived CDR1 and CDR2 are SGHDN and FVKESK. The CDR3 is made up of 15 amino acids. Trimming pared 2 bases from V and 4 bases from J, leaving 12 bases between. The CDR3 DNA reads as TGTGCCAGCAGCCAACGGCAGGATTATTACAATGAGCAGTTCTTC. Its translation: CASSQRQDYYNEQFF.

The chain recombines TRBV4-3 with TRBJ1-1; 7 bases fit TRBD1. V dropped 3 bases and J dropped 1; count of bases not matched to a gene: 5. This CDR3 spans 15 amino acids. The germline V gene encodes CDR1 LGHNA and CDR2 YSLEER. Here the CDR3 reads CASSQFDRANTEAFF. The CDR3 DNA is TGCGCCAGCAGCCAGTTTGACAGGGCGAACACTGAAGCTTTCTTT.

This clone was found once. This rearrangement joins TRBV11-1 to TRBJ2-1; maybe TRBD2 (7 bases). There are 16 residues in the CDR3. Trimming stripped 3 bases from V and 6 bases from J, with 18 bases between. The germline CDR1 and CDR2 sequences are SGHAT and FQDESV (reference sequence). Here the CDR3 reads CASSFPGGTVFNEQFF. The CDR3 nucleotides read TGTGCCAGCAGCTTCCCGGGGGGCACGGTTTTCAATGAGCAGTTCTTC.

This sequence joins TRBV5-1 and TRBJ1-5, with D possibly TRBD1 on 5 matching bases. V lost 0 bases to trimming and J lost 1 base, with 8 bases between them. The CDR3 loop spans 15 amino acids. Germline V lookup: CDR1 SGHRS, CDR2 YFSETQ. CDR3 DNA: TGCGCCAGCAGCTTGGGCCAGGGCAGCAATCAGCCCCAGCATTTT. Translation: CASSLGQGSNQPQHF.

The CDR3 loop is CASSLALKGLLSGNTIYF. CDR3 DNA sequence: TGTGCCAGCAGCTTAGCGCTGAAGGGACTGCTCTCTGGAAACACCATATATTTT. The rearrangement joins TRBV7-6 to TRBJ1-3; D is perhaps TRBD1 (5 bases). Germline V gene lookup returns CDR1 SGHVS and CDR2 FNYEAQ. V dropped 0 bases and J dropped 0 bases, with 15 bases sitting between them. The length of the CDR3 is 18 residues.